This T cell receptor beta chain is drawn from a study of T cell repertoires in cytomegalovirus infection. Study details: Public TCR beta signature analysis indicated the presence of both CMV infection and matching HLA type. Study observations and caveats: Clonotypes of TCR beta that were HLA-C-restricted and CMV-specific dominated the ex vivo response.

This clonotype occurred a few times. Its antigen is currently unknown. TCRdb ran MiXCR on the reads and lists one entry per CDR3 protein. The sample records roughly 500,000 distinct CDR3 sequences, 30% to 40% being singletons. Trimming took off 5 bases at V and 3 bases at J, with 8 bases between the two ends. This CDR3 region has 12 residues. Looked up from germline, CDR1 is MNHEY and CDR2 is SVGEGT. This chain connects TRBV6-2 or TRBV6-3 to TRBJ2-7; no firm D call. The TCR sequence derives from a human donor in good health (CMV status not recorded). Some clones in this sample may be carry-over from other donors' samples. The sample was cultured PBMCs, taken from culture after CMV antigen stimulation. Here the CDR3 reads CASSNSIYEQYV. CDR3 coding DNA: TGTGCCAGCAGTAATTCTATCTACGAGCAGTACGTC.